This T cell receptor (beta chain) appears in the sequencing data of a study of cytotoxic CD8 clonotypes in ibrutinib-treated CLL. Study findings and constraints: T-cell clonality at baseline went above that of age-matched healthy donors and rose and fell with circulating CD8+ T-cell counts.

On this clone itself: Its antigen is as yet unknown.

Profiled with immunoSEQ multiplex PCR; TCRdb holds only in-frame clones, not every one. The repertoire has 300,000 or so clones, over 60% of them found once; the top ten carry roughly 6.7%. The germline V gene encodes CDR1 MGHRA and CDR2 YSYEKL. The CDR3 is made up of 15 amino acids. J gave up 7 bases and V 1 base, and 4 bases lay outside the gene matches. The sample was PBMCs, taken after 36 months of ibrutinib treatment. J is TRBJ2-1 and V is TRBV4-1, with 10 bases aligning to TRBD2. This clonotype was obtained from a human donor with chronic lymphocytic leukemia. The CDR3 spells CASSQAELAGNEQFF. The CDR3, as DNA: TGCGCCAGCAGCCAAGCAGAACTAGCGGGGAATGAGCAGTTCTTC.